The rows below give T cell receptor beta chains drawn from one sample of a study of blood T cell repertoires in COVID-19. Clones were read by immunoSEQ multiplex PCR, and TCRdb kept only the in-frame ones, dropping some. This sample has about 250,000 clones, with about nine tenths found just once. Specimen: peripheral blood. These receptors came from a woman under 40 with active or convalescent COVID-19. The CDR3 runs from the conserved cysteine through the conserved F or W. Fields, in order: clone size, V gene, D gene, J gene, CDR3 DNA, CDR3 protein. D genes are given only for firm matches. A clone size is listed for some rows: how often the clone was seen (once, few, many), or a class if it is expanded.

>.|TRBV6-1|.|TRBJ1-1
TGTGCCAGCAGACCAGGACAGCCATCCACTGAAGCTTTCTTT
CASRPGQPSTEAFF
>.|TRBV29-1|TRBD1|TRBJ2-5
TGCAGCGTTGGAACCCTTGCCGGGACAGGACCTCGGAAGACCCAGTACTTC
CSVGTLAGTGPRKTQYF
>few|TRBV2|.|TRBJ2-7
TGTGCCAGCAATGGGGACACCTCCTACGAGCAGTACTTC
CASNGDTSYEQYF
>.|TRBV7-9|.|TRBJ1-1
TGTGCCAGCAGCTTATATGCTGAAGCTTTCTTT
CASSLYAEAFF
>.|TRBV5-8|.|TRBJ1-3
TGTGCCAGCAGCTTGGACAGCGGGTTCTCTGGAAACACCATATATTTT
CASSLDSGFSGNTIYF
>few|TRBV6-5|.|TRBJ1-1
TGTGCCAGCAGTTACTCGGGTTCGGGGACTGAAGCTTTCTTT
CASSYSGSGTEAFF
>few|TRBV5-1|TRBD1|TRBJ1-2
TGCGCCAGCAGCTTGGTGGGTTTAGACAGGGTCTATGGCTACACCTTC
CASSLVGLDRVYGYTF
>.|TRBV24-1|.|TRBJ1-2
TGTGCCACCAGTGATTTGCCAGGGGAAGGCTACACCTTC
CATSDLPGEGYTF
>.|TRBV3-1/TRBV3-2|.|TRBJ1-1
TGTGCCAGCAGCCATGGAGGGGTTGAAGCTTTCTTT
CASSHGGVEAFF
>.|TRBV10-2|TRBD1|TRBJ1-2
TGCGCCAGTACAGGGGCTACAGGCTATGGCTACACCTTC
CASTGATGYGYTF
>.|TRBV3-1/TRBV3-2|.|TRBJ1-5
TGTGCCAGCAGCCAAGATCGAGGGGGTAATCAGCCCCAGCATTTT
CASSQDRGGNQPQHF
>.|TRBV12-3/TRBV12-4|.|TRBJ1-1
.
CASSFGEGAAFF
>few|TRBV9|TRBD1|TRBJ1-1
TGTGCCAGCAGCGTAGCACCGGGACAGGGGGTTGAAGCTTTCTTT
CASSVAPGQGVEAFF
>once|TRBV9|.|TRBJ1-3
TGTGCCAGCAGCCCCTCAAGTGCGGTGTCCGGAAACACCATATATTTT
CASSPSSAVSGNTIYF
>once|TRBV6-5|TRBD1|TRBJ2-7
TGTGCCAGCACCCTCGACAGGGGAACTAACGAGCAGTACTTC
CASTLDRGTNEQYF
>.|TRBV9|.|TRBJ1-5
TGTGCCAGCGGGGGCCATCAGCCCCAGCATTTT
CASGGHQPQHF
>.|TRBV5-5|TRBD1|TRBJ1-3
TGTGCCAGCAGCCCGGGACAGGGGACTGGAAACACCATATATTTT
CASSPGQGTGNTIYF
>once|TRBV24-1|.|TRBJ1-4
TGTGCCACCAGTGATCTGACAGGTGGGGAAGAAAAACTGTTTTTT
CATSDLTGGEEKLFF
>.|TRBV28|TRBD2|TRBJ2-7
TGTGCCAGCAGCCGTTTAGCGGGGGGGCCGTGGGAGCAGTACTTC
CASSRLAGGPWEQYF
>.|TRBV7-2|TRBD1|TRBJ2-7
TGTGCCAGCAGCTTAGCACAGGGGTACTACGAGCAGTACTTC
CASSLAQGYYEQYF
>.|TRBV28|TRBD1|TRBJ2-7
TGTGCCAGCAGTCCGCGACAGGGACAAGGGGGGCAGTACTTC
CASSPRQGQGGQYF
>.|TRBV6-5|.|TRBJ2-1
TGTGCCAGCAGTTCCCACGGGAGAGGTGAGCAGTTCTTC
CASSSHGRGEQFF
>.|TRBV2|.|TRBJ2-7
TGTGCCAGCAGTGTGGTCGGTCTCTACGAGCAGTACTTC
CASSVVGLYEQYF
>.|TRBV29-1|.|TRBJ1-4
TGCAGCGTCCTCGGTTCGTTGGGGCATGAAAAACTGTTTTTT
CSVLGSLGHEKLFF
>.|TRBV23-1|.|TRBJ2-5
TGCGCCAGCAGTCAATCAGGATCACACAGGTTCCAAGAGACCCAGTACTTC
CASSQSGSHRFQETQYF
>once|TRBV5-1|.|TRBJ1-1
TGCGCCAGCAGCTCAAATGTGGGGAGCACTGAAGCTTTCTTT
CASSSNVGSTEAFF
>.|TRBV9|.|TRBJ1-1
TGTGCCAGCAGCGCGACACAGGGTGGAGCTTTCTTT
CASSATQGGAFF
>.|TRBV7-9|TRBD2|TRBJ2-5
TGTGCCAGCAGCCCCCCCAGCGGGGGCCAAGAGACCCAGTACTTC
CASSPPSGGQETQYF
>.|TRBV7-2|TRBD2|TRBJ2-3
TGTGCCAGCAGCTACTGGCGGGGGGGCACAGATACGCAGTATTTT
CASSYWRGGTDTQYF
>.|TRBV28|.|TRBJ2-5
TGTGCCAGCAGTCTAGGGGGGGGAGAGACCCAGTACTTC
CASSLGGGETQYF
>once|TRBV28|TRBD1|TRBJ1-2
TGTGCCAGCAGTTCCGGACAGGGTGGGTATGGCTACACCTTC
CASSSGQGGYGYTF
>.|TRBV7-3|.|TRBJ1-1
TGTGCCAGCAGCGCCCACATGAACACTGAAGCTTTCTTT
CASSAHMNTEAFF
>.|TRBV10-1|.|TRBJ1-6
TGCGCCAGCAGCGTGAGCTCCTATAATTCACCCCTCCACTTT
CASSVSSYNSPLHF
>.|TRBV4-1|TRBD1|TRBJ2-7
TGCGCCAGCAGCCTAACGTTCGGACAGGGGTTTTCCTACGAGCAGTACTTC
CASSLTFGQGFSYEQYF
>.|TRBV12-3/TRBV12-4|.|TRBJ2-1
TGTGCCAGCAGCACGGGAAGAACGGGGGAGCAGTTCTTC
CASSTGRTGEQFF
>.|TRBV5-4|.|TRBJ2-5
TGTGCCACCTCGGATCGTGCGGGAGAGACCCAGTACTTC
CATSDRAGETQYF
>.|TRBV30|.|TRBJ1-2
TGTGCCTGGGGCGAACTGCTTGGCTACACCTTC
CAWGELLGYTF
>.|TRBV24-1|.|TRBJ1-5
TGTGCCACCAGTGATCCAGGGGAACCCAATCAGCCCCAGCATTTT
CATSDPGEPNQPQHF
>.|TRBV7-2|.|TRBJ2-3
TGTGCCAGCAGCCGCCTAGCGAACCCTTTGGCGCAGTATTTT
CASSRLANPLAQYF
>.|TRBV5-1|.|TRBJ2-3
TGCGCCAGCAGCGCCGACAACACAGATACGCAGTATTTT
CASSADNTDTQYF